The text below deals with one T cell receptor beta chain. The same CDR3 is also encoded by other DNA sequences in this sample. Everyone who took part was about 18 to 90 years old, and they came from about 25 US areas. This sample is drawn from a study of blood T cell repertoires in COVID-19. Sequenced by immunoSEQ multiplex PCR; TCRdb stores in-frame clones only, minus some. The table lists 200,000 to 250,000 clones, 80% of them singletons, with 4.3% in the top ten. This CDR3 is 15 amino acids long. Trimming took 1 base from V and 1 from J; bases not matched to a gene: 1. Germline V gene lookup returns CDR1 SGHRS and CDR2 YFSETQ.

The rearrangement uses TRBV5-1 and TRBJ2-3; TRBD2 agrees at 9 bases. Sequencing used PBMCs or T cells enriched from blood (not recorded which). The source is a man aged 25 to 40 with acute COVID-19. This chain's CDR3 is CASSLQRGGTDTQYF. For the CDR3, the DNA is TGCGCCAGCAGCTTGCAGCGGGGGGGCACAGATACGCAGTATTTT.